This entry features one TCR beta chain sequence. The sample originates from a study of blood T cell repertoires in COVID-19. The wider study: Samples taken during acute and convalescent COVID-19 were collected in the United States, Italy and Spain. Sources were T cells, B-cell-depleted T cells, or PBMCs; the material itself was cDNA or gDNA.

Trimming cost V 3 bases and J 0 bases, with 9 bases left between them. CDR3 size: 14 residues. Germline V CDR1 and CDR2: MNHEY, SVGEGT. Source study methods: By means of reference gene primer amplification, nucleated cell counts were estimated. Method: immunoSEQ multiplex PCR; TCRdb's copy keeps in-frame clones and lacks some. For V, J and clone size, that table is used; D and trimming come from the DNA. This sample yields 230,000 or so clones, of which about 80% are seen a single time; approximately 4.8% belongs to the top ten. This clonotype was sampled from a man in his fifties or sixties with active or convalescent COVID-19. Sequencing was carried out using peripheral blood. The gene calls are TRBV6-2 or TRBV6-3 and TRBJ2-7; perhaps TRBD1 as D (5 bases). This CDR3 is CASSYDRRSYEQYF. In DNA, the CDR3 is TGTGCCAGCAGTTATGACAGACGCTCCTACGAGCAGTACTTC.